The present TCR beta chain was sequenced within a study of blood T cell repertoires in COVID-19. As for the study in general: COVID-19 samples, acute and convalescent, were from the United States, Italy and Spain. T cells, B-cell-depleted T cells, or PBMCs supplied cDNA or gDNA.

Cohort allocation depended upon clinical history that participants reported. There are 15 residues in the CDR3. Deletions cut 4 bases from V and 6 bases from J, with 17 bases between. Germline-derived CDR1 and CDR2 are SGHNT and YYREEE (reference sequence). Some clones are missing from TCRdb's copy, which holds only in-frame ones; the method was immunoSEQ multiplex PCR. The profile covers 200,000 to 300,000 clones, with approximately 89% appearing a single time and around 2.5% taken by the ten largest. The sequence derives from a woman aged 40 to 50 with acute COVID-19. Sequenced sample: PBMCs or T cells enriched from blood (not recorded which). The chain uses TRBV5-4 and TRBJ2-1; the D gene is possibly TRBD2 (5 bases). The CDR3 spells CASSPWRGRRNEQFF. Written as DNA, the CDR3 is TGTGCCAGCAGCCCCTGGAGAGGGCGTCGCAATGAGCAGTTCTTC.